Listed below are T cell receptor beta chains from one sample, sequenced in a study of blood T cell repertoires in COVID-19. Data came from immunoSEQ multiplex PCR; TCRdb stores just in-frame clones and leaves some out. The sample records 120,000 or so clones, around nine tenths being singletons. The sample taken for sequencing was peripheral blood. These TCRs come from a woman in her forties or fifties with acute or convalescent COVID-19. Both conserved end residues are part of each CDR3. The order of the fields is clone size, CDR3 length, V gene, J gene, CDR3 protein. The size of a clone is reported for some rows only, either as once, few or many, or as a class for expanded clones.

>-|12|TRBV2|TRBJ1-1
CASKNSNTEAFF
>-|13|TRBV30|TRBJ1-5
CAWMKGAGQPQHF
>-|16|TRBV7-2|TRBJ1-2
CASSLVGGPSNYGYTF
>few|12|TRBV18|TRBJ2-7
CASSPSSYEQYF
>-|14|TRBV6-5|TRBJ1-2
CASSYSTGFDGYTF
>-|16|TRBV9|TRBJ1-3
CASSAFDRSSGNTIYF
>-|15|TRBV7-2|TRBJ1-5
CASSPTRASNQPQHF
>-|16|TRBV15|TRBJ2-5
CATSRTSGRSGETQYF
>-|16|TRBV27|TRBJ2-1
CASSPNAGERYNEQFF
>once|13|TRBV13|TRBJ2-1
CASSLSGLNEQFF
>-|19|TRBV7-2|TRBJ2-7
CASSLAQGLAGGPVSEQYF
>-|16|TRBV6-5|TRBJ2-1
CASSSTSGGDYNEQFF
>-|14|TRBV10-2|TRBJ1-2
CASRGAGDVYGYTF
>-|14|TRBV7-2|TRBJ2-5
CASSLGGLQETQYF
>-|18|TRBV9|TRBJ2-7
CASSVEPLVAGDVNEQYF
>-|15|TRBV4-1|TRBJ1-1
CASSRYIGVSAEAFF
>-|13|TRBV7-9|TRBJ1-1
CASSLAEGTEAFF
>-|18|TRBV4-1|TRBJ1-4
CASSQEGIPGQANEKLFF
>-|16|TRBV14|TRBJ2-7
CASSLLSGGAVYEQYF
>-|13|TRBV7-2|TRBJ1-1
CASSFGMNTEAFF
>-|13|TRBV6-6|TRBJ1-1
CASSYPQNTEAFF
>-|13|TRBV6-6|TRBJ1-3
CASRPGNGNTIYF
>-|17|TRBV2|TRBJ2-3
CASSGPLGLTNTDTQYF
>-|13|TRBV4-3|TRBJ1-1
CASSQGRGTVAFF
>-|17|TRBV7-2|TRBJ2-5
CASSSPTGDWYQETQYF
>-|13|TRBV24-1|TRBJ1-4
CATSPGINEKLFF
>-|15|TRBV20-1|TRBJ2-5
CSASSTGGWAETQYF
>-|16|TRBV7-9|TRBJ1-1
CASSSKTGALNTEAFF
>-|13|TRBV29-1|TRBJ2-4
CSALGQGRNIQYF
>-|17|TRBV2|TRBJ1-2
CASSQGTAIDYGYGYTF
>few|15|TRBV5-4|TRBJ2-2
CASSFSLTNTGELFF
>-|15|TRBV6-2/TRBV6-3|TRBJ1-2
CASSLTSGLIYGYTF
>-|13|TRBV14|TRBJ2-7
CASSQSRGYEQYF
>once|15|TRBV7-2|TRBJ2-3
CASSLDGSHTDTQYF
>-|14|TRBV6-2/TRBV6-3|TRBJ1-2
CASSYVQGMSGYTF
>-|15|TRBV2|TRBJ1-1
CASSDGNRVNTEAFF
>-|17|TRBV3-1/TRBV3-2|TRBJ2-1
CASSQRPSGTIYNEQFF
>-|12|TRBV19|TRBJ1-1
CASSNPGTEAFF
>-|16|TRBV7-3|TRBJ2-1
CASSLSRGAWVDEQFF
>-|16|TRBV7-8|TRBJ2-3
CASSTTSGGPGDTQYF
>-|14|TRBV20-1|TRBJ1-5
CSASPGQGEQPQHF
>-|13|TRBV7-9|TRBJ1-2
CASSSGGGSGYTF
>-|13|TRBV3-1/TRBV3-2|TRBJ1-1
CASSHRTGGAAFF
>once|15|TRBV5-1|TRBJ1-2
CASSLGQITGVGYTF
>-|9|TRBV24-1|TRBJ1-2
CATPSGYTF
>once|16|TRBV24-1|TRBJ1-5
CATSGTGGSSNQPQHF